The clone carrying this T cell receptor (beta chain) was counted a few times. The sample holds other DNA sequences that translate to the same CDR3. This specimen belongs to a study of blood T cell repertoires in COVID-19. Study overall: The origin of the acute and convalescent COVID-19 samples was the United States, Italy and Spain. PBMCs, B-cell-depleted T cells, or T cells were the source of the cDNA or gDNA that made up the material.

V dropped 3 bases and J dropped 0 bases, with 4 bases sitting between them. Germline CDR1 is SGHNT and CDR2 is YENEEA. The CDR3 has 13 residues. Sequencing was performed with immunoSEQ multiplex PCR; in TCRdb, only in-frame clones are kept and a portion is missing. The data hold 20,000 to 25,000 clones, with approximately 81% observed a single time. This TCR was sampled from a man aged 40-55 years with acute or convalescent COVID-19. The sample comprised peripheral blood. The rearrangement links TRBV11-3 to TRBJ2-3; the D is unclear. CDR3 sequence: CASSFSSTDTQYF. CDR3 nucleotides: TGTGCCAGCAGCTTTAGCAGCACAGATACGCAGTATTTT.